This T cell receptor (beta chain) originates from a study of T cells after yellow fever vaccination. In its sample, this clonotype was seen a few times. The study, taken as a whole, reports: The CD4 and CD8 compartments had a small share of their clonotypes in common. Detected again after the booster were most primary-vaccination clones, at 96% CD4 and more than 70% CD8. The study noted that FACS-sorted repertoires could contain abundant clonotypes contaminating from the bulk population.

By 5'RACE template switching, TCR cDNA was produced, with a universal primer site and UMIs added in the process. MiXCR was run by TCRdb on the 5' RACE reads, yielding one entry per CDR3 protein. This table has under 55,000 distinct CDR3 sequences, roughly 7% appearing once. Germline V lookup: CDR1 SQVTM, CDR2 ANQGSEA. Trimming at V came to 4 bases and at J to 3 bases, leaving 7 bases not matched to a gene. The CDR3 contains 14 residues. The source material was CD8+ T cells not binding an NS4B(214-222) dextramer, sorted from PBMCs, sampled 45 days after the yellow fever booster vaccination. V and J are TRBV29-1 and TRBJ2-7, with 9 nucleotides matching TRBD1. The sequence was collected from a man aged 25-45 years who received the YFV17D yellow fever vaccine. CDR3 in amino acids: CSVGGQGSFYEQYF. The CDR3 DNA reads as TGCAGCGTTGGTGGACAGGGGTCGTTCTACGAGCAGTACTTC.